This T cell receptor (beta chain) came from a study of shared clonotypes between healthy human individuals. Clones were sequenced by immunoSEQ multiplex PCR, and TCRdb holds only the in-frame ones, with some missing. The table has roughly 1,500,000 clones, approximately 98.5% seen once; the top ten hold around 0.38%. The ends were cut back, 3 bases at V and 4 bases at J, with 18 bases in the middle. CDR1 is SGHVS, CDR2 FQNEAQ, per germline. This CDR3 has 16 amino acids. Specimen: naive CD4+ T cells sorted from blood. Noted subset: CD45RA+ positively selected. The V and J genes are TRBV7-8 and TRBJ2-5, with D tentatively TRBD2 (5 bases). The receptor comes from a man aged 25-45 years in good health. Here the CDR3 reads CASSLRTRGLGETQYF. The CDR3 DNA follows: TGTGCCAGCAGCTTGAGGACCCGGGGTCTGGGAGAGACCCAGTACTTC.